Listed below are T cell receptor beta chains from one sample, sequenced in a study of blood T cells in healthy people across ages. TCRdb reanalysed the 5' RACE reads using MiXCR and keeps one entry per CDR3 protein. In the table there are approximately 1.5 million distinct CDR3 sequences, roughly 32% of which are singletons. The sequencing input was blood. These receptors were collected from a woman aged 30 to 39 in good health. CDR3s include the opening cysteine and the closing phenylalanine or tryptophan. A D gene is named only where the DNA matches it firmly. Clone size, where shown, is once, few, many, or a class for clones that have expanded.

size	J	D	V	length	CDR3	DNA
few	TRBJ2-7	TRBD2	TRBV4-1	15	CASSQATSGFYEQYF	TGCGCCAGCAGCCAAGCGACTAGCGGCTTCTACGAGCAGTACTTC
-	TRBJ2-7	TRBD2	TRBV5-8	15	CASNRTSGRYNEQYF	TGTGCCAGCAACCGGACTAGCGGGAGATATAACGAGCAGTACTTC
-	TRBJ1-1	-	TRBV24-1	16	CATRDTIRGMNTEAFF	TGTGCCACCAGGGACACCATAAGGGGGATGAACACTGAAGCTTTCTTT
once	TRBJ2-3	TRBD2	TRBV20-1	13	CRTGGPMTDTQYF	TGCAGGACGGGAGGGCCTATGACAGATACGCAGTATTTT
many	TRBJ2-5	TRBD1	TRBV4-1	16	CASSQGWGQGAETQYF	TGCGCCAGCAGCCAAGGTTGGGGGCAGGGGGCAGAGACCCAGTACTTC
many	TRBJ2-7	-	TRBV18	12	CASSPGEYEQYF	TGTGCCAGCAGCCCAGGGGAATACGAGCAGTACTTC
few	TRBJ2-1	TRBD2	TRBV25-1	16	CASSEGGDYTSNEQFF	TGTGCCAGCAGTGAAGGTGGGGACTATACTTCCAATGAGCAGTTCTTC
once	TRBJ2-3	-	TRBV7-3	13	CASSPSVGGTQYF	TGTGCCAGCAGCCCCTCTGTGGGAGGTACGCAGTATTTT
-	TRBJ2-3	-	TRBV30	14	CAWTMGRETDTQYF	TGTGCCTGGACTATGGGCAGGGAGACAGATACGCAGTATTTT
few	TRBJ1-1	-	TRBV5-6	16	CASSLIPVSRNTEAFF	TGTGCCAGCAGCTTGATTCCGGTCTCGAGGAACACTGAAGCTTTCTTT
-	TRBJ2-3	-	TRBV2	12	CASRERGNTQYF	TGTGCCAGCAGGGAGAGGGGGAATACGCAGTATTTT
-	TRBJ2-1	-	TRBV5-4	13	CASSLPAGGVQFF	TGTGCCAGCAGCTTACCGGCGGGCGGTGTGCAGTTCTTC
-	TRBJ2-7	-	TRBV2	13	CASSGLLAPEQYF	TGTGCCAGCAGTGGTTTGCTAGCACCCGAGCAGTACTTC
-	TRBJ1-1	TRBD1	TRBV30	16	CAWSVRTGVGNTEAFF	TGTGCCTGGAGCGTAAGGACAGGGGTGGGGAACACTGAAGCTTTCTTT
-	TRBJ2-5	-	TRBV6-1	15	CASSDYRAFQETQYF	TGTGCCAGCAGTGATTACAGGGCCTTCCAAGAGACCCAGTACTTC
-	TRBJ2-5	-	TRBV3-1	16	CASSKRRSRTQETQYF	TGTGCCAGCAGCAAAAGGAGGAGCCGGACTCAGGAGACCCAGTACTTC
-	TRBJ1-1	TRBD1	TRBV7-9	14	CASSVGQENTEAFF	TGTGCCAGCAGCGTCGGACAGGAGAACACTGAAGCTTTCTTT
few	TRBJ2-7	-	TRBV4-1	15	CASSQAWGPGYEQYF	TGCGCCAGCAGCCAAGCCTGGGGCCCTGGGTACGAGCAGTACTTC
-	TRBJ2-7	-	TRBV29-1	14	CSVEGGPGQGEQYF	TGCAGCGTTGAAGGGGGTCCGGGGCAGGGCGAGCAGTACTTC
many	TRBJ2-7	-	TRBV6-2/TRBV6-3	13	CASSLQYSYEQYF	TGTGCCAGCAGCCTACAGTACTCCTACGAGCAGTACTTC
few	TRBJ2-1	TRBD2	TRBV29-1	15	CSAGTSDYLSNEQFF	TGCAGCGCTGGGACTAGCGACTATCTCTCGAATGAGCAGTTCTTC
-	TRBJ2-7	TRBD2	TRBV10-2	15	CASSNGGAVTYEQYF	TGCGCCAGCTCAAACGGGGGGGCAGTCACCTACGAGCAGTACTTC
-	TRBJ1-4	-	TRBV4-1	15	CASSPGNIADEKLFF	TGCGCCAGCAGCCCAGGGAATATAGCGGATGAAAAACTGTTTTTT
-	TRBJ2-3	-	TRBV5-6	15	CASSSQGRLTDTQYF	TGTGCCAGCAGCTCCCAAGGAAGACTCACAGATACGCAGTATTTT
-	TRBJ2-2	-	TRBV12-3/TRBV12-4	11	CASSLDPELFF	TGTGCCAGCAGTTTGGACCCGGAGCTGTTTTTT
-	TRBJ1-2	-	TRBV5-1	12	CASSLYQSGYTF	TGCGCCAGCAGCTTGTATCAATCTGGCTACACCTTC
-	TRBJ2-1	TRBD2	TRBV5-8	16	CASSFWASGNYNEQFF	TGTGCCAGCAGCTTTTGGGCTAGCGGGAACTACAATGAGCAGTTCTTC
few	TRBJ2-7	-	TRBV27	20	CASHPSRQGRDSSSSYEQYF	TGTGCCAGCCACCCATCGAGACAGGGGAGGGATTCCTCCAGCTCCTACGAGCAGTACTTC
few	TRBJ2-7	-	TRBV7-9	12	CASSLGSPEQYF	TGTGCCAGCAGCTTAGGGTCCCCAGAGCAGTACTTC
few	TRBJ2-1	-	TRBV5-5	17	CASSFSRPVSSYNEQFF	TGTGCCAGCAGCTTTAGTCGGCCGGTTAGCTCCTACAATGAGCAGTTCTTC
-	TRBJ2-5	-	TRBV15	17	CATSTTDFDREVETQYF	TGTGCCACCAGCACCACCGATTTCGACAGGGAGGTTGAGACCCAGTACTTC
-	TRBJ2-3	TRBD2	TRBV5-6	16	CASSAGTSESTDTQYF	TGTGCCAGCAGCGCTGGGACTAGCGAGTCTACAGATACGCAGTATTTT
many	TRBJ2-1	TRBD2	TRBV29-1	15	CSVLIGGGPHNEQFF	TGCAGCGTTTTAATCGGGGGAGGGCCCCACAATGAGCAGTTCTTC
-	TRBJ2-7	-	TRBV9	14	CASSTRREPYEQYF	TGTGCCAGCAGCACCCGCAGGGAGCCCTACGAGCAGTACTTC
-	TRBJ2-3	TRBD1	TRBV4-1	15	CASSSGRGRTDTQYF	TGCGCCAGCAGCTCCGGCAGGGGGCGTACAGATACGCAGTATTTT
-	TRBJ1-2	-	TRBV9	13	CASSLGLKGDYTF	TGTGCCAGCAGCTTGGGACTGAAAGGAGACTACACCTTC
-	TRBJ1-4	-	TRBV2	14	CASSDRGYNEKLFF	TGTGCCAGCAGTGATAGGGGATATAATGAAAAACTGTTTTTT
few	TRBJ2-3	-	TRBV20-1	14	CSAPGRFSTDTQYF	TGCAGTGCCCCCGGGCGTTTTAGCACAGATACGCAGTATTTT
-	TRBJ2-7	TRBD1	TRBV9	15	CASSHTTGTTYEQYF	TGTGCCAGCAGCCACACGACAGGGACAACCTACGAGCAGTACTTC
many	TRBJ2-3	-	TRBV29-1	14	CSVQTYQDTDTQYF	TGCAGCGTTCAAACGTACCAGGACACAGATACGCAGTATTTT
few	TRBJ1-1	-	TRBV9	12	CASSGGSAEAFF	TGTGCCAGCTCTGGGGGCTCCGCTGAAGCTTTCTTT
-	TRBJ2-1	-	TRBV18	15	CASSPPSADWGEQFF	TGTGCCAGCTCACCACCATCTGCCGACTGGGGTGAGCAGTTCTTC
few	TRBJ2-3	-	TRBV7-9	14	CASSPTSSPDTQYF	TGTGCCAGCAGCCCCACGAGCAGTCCAGATACGCAGTATTTT
few	TRBJ1-4	-	TRBV6-5	14	CASSYRDGAEKLFF	TGTGCCAGCAGTTATCGGGATGGGGCGGAAAAACTGTTTTTT
-	TRBJ1-1	-	TRBV7-2	15	CASSLRPGRPYEAFF	TGTGCCAGCAGCCTCCGGCCAGGGCGTCCATATGAAGCTTTCTTT
few	TRBJ2-7	-	TRBV15	13	CATGLRENYEQYF	TGTGCCACCGGACTACGGGAGAACTACGAGCAGTACTTC
few	TRBJ2-7	-	TRBV9	14	CASSEGRNLREQYF	TGTGCCAGCAGCGAAGGGAGAAACCTACGAGAGCAGTACTTC
-	TRBJ2-1	TRBD1	TRBV20-1	15	CSAEPGQGAYNEQFF	TGCAGTGCCGAGCCGGGACAGGGGGCCTACAATGAGCAGTTCTTC
-	TRBJ2-3	-	TRBV28	13	CAGRRGYADTQYF	TGTGCCGGACGTCGCGGGTACGCAGATACGCAGTATTTT
-	TRBJ2-7	TRBD2	TRBV9	16	CASSHRLAGGPYEQYF	TGTGCCAGCAGCCACAGACTAGCGGGGGGTCCCTACGAGCAGTACTTC